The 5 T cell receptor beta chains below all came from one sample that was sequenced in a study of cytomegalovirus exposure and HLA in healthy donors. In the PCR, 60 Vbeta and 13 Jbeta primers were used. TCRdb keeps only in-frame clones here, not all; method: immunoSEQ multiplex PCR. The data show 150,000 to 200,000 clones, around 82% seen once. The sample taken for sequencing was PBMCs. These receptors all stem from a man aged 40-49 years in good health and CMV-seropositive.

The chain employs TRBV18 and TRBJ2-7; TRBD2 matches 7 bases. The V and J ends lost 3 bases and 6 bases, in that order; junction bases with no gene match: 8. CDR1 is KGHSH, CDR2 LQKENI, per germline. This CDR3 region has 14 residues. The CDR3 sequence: CASSPGLVNGEQYF. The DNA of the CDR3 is TGTGCCAGCTCACCCGGACTAGTAAATGGCGAGCAGTACTTC.

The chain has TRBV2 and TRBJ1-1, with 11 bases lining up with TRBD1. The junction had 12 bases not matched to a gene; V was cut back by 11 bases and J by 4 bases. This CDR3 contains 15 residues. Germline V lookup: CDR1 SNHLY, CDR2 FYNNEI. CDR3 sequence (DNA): TGTGCCCGCTCCGGGACAGGGGGTAAAGGCACTGAAGCTTTCTTT. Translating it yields CARSGTGGKGTEAFF.

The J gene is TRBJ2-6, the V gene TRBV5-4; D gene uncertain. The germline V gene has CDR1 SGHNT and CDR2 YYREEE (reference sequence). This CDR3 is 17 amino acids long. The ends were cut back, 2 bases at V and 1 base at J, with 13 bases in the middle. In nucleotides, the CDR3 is TGTGCCAGCAGCTTCGCTGGGCGTAAGTCTGGGGCCAACGTCCTGACTTTC. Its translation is CASSFAGRKSGANVLTF. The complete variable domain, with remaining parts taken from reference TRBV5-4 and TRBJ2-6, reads ETGVTQSPTHLIKTRGQQVTLRCSSQSGHNTVSWYQQALGQGPQFIFQYYREEENGRGNFPPRFSGLQFPNYSSELNVNALELDDSALYLCASSFAGRKSGANVLTFGAGSRLTVL.

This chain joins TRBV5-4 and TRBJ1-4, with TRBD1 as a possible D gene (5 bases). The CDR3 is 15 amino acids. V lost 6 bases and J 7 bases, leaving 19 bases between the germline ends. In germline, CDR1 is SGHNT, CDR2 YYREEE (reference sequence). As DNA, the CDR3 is TGTGCCAGCACTTTTGAGCCAGGGAGGGGTGAAAAACTGTTTTTT. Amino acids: CASTFEPGRGEKLFF. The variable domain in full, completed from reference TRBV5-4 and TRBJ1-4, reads ETGVTQSPTHLIKTRGQQVTLRCSSQSGHNTVSWYQQALGQGPQFIFQYYREEENGRGNFPPRFSGLQFPNYSSELNVNALELDDSALYLCASTFEPGRGEKLFFGSGTQLSVL.

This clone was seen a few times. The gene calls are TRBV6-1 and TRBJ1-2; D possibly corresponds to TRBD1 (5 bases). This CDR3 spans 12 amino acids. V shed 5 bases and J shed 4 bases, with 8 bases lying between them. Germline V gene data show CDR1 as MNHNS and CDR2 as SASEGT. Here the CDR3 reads CASSLDTYGYTF. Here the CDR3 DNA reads TGTGCCAGCAGTTTGGACACCTATGGCTACACCTTC.